This T cell receptor beta chain was sequenced during a study of blood T cell repertoires in COVID-19. As for the study in general: Spain, Italy and the United States supplied samples that represented acute and convalescent COVID-19. T cells, B-cell-depleted T cells, or PBMCs supplied cDNA or gDNA.

Germline V gene lookup returns CDR1 MNHNY and CDR2 SVGAGI (reference sequence). This CDR3 comprises 13 residues. V gave up 5 bases and J gave up 6 bases; unmatched junction bases: 4. Per the authors' pipeline: Cell counts per sample came from amplifying reference gene primers. Libraries were prepared by immunoSEQ multiplex PCR; TCRdb keeps only in-frame clonotypes and omits some of them. The DNA gave D and trimming, while V, J and clone size come from that table. The data hold about 410,000 clones, with 70% to 90% observed a single time. The Seattle patients joined while their infection was active and were tracked longitudinally afterward.

The chain is built from TRBV6-6 and TRBJ1-2; TRBD1 matches 9 bases. This TCR was sampled from a woman aged 40 to 50 with COVID-19, enrolled during active disease. Material for sequencing was peripheral blood. The CDR3 here is CASSPTGGHGYTF. In DNA form, the CDR3 reads TGTGCCAGCAGTCCGACAGGGGGGCATGGCTACACCTTC.